These 15 T cell receptor beta chains came from one sample sequenced in a study of cytomegalovirus exposure and HLA in healthy donors. PCR used 60 Vbeta primers and 13 Jbeta primers. Measured with immunoSEQ multiplex PCR; TCRdb has only the in-frame clones, and not every one. The table includes some 160,000 clones, roughly 85% detected once. The material sequenced was PBMCs. These receptors came from a man under 40 in good health and CMV-seropositive.

V is TRBV4-3 and J is TRBJ2-5; the D gene is possibly TRBD1 (6 bases). The DNA end favors TRBJ2-7, so the J call may be wrong. CDR3 length equals 17 residues. Germline values: CDR1 LGHNA, CDR2 YSLEER. The CDR3 protein is CASSQDLAGASTYEQYF. CDR3 DNA: TGCGCCAGCAGCCAAGATTTGGCAGGGGCCTCCACCTACGAGCAGTACTTC.

This clone was detected a few times. The chain combines TRBV6-4 with TRBJ2-3; D possibly corresponds to TRBD2 (5 bases). Trimming removed 4 bases from V and 4 bases from J, with 12 bases in between. This CDR3 is 14 amino acids long. In germline, CDR1 is MRHNA, CDR2 SNTAGT. The CDR3 nucleotides are TGTGCCAGCAGTGGCAACGGCGGGTCAGATACGCAGTATTTT. Translation: CASSGNGGSDTQYF.

The chain carries TRBV7-8 and TRBJ2-2, with D possibly being TRBD2 (5 bases). This CDR3 has 14 amino acids. The germline gives CDR1 SGHVS, CDR2 FQNEAQ. Between the trimmed V and J ends, which lost 3 bases and 5 bases, there was a span of 10 bases. The CDR3, as DNA: TGTGCCAGCAGCTTTGGACTGACTACCGGGGAGCTGTTTTTT. Encoded protein: CASSFGLTTGELFF.

In DNA form, the CDR3 reads TGTGCCAGCAGCTTAATGCCGCAGGGGGCGTCCAATGAGCAGTTCTTC. It specifies CASSLMPQGASNEQFF. The chain couples TRBV7-3 to TRBJ2-1; 8 nucleotides match TRBD1. The CDR3 is 16 residues long. Looked up from germline, CDR1 is SGHTA and CDR2 is FQGTGA. The junction had 8 bases not matched to a gene; V was cut back by 1 base and J by 6 bases.

V and J are TRBV7-2 and TRBJ2-2, with TRBD1 as a possible D gene (5 bases). CDR3 size: 14 residues. The germline gives CDR1 SGHTA, CDR2 FQGNSA. V shed 0 bases and J shed 4 bases, with 6 bases lying between them. The CDR3 DNA sequence: TGTGCCAGCAGCTTAGCAGGGGCCACCGGGGAGCTGTTTTTT. Translation gives CASSLAGATGELFF. Drawing the rest from reference TRBV7-2 and TRBJ2-2, the complete variable domain is GAGVSQSPSNKVTEKGKDVELRCDPISGHTALYWYRQSLGQGLEFLIYFQGNSAPDKSGLPSDRFSAERTGGSVSTLTIQRTQQEDSAVYLCASSLAGATGELFFGEGSRLTVL.

CDR3 coding DNA: TGTGCCAGCAGGGGGGGGAGTAATACGCGGTACGAGCAGTACTTC. Encoded protein: CASRGGSNTRYEQYF. The chain links TRBV6-1 to TRBJ2-5; 7 nucleotides agree with TRBD2. The end of the DNA is better explained by TRBJ2-7, so the J call may be wrong. The CDR3 sequence is 15 residues long. Germline CDR1 reads MNHNS; CDR2 reads SASEGT.

V usage is TRBV5-4 and J usage is TRBJ2-7, with TRBD2 matching 8 bases. CDR1 and CDR2 from the germline V gene are SGHNT and YYREEE (reference sequence). The CDR3 extends over 13 amino acids. Trimming at V came to 4 bases and at J to 5 bases, leaving 5 bases not matched to a gene. The CDR3 sequence: CASSTGLENEQYF. CDR3 coding DNA: TGTGCCAGCAGCACGGGACTAGAAAACGAGCAGTACTTC.

The gene calls are TRBV5-5 and TRBJ2-7, with TRBD1 identical over 8 bases. V dropped 5 bases and J dropped 3; count of bases not matched to a gene: 7. Looked up from germline, CDR1 is SGHKS and CDR2 is YYEKEE (reference sequence). The CDR3 runs to 14 residues. The CDR3 here is CASSRVGQGYEQYV. The CDR3 bases are TGTGCCAGCAGTCGAGTTGGACAGGGCTACGAGCAGTACGTC.

This clone was recorded a few times. The chain employs TRBV5-8 and TRBJ2-6; tentatively, D is TRBD1 (6 bases). V dropped 0 bases and J dropped 4 bases, with 11 bases sitting between them. The CDR3 consists of 16 residues. Germline assignment: CDR1 SGHTS and CDR2 YDEGEE. The CDR3 is CASSLGDTSGANVLTF. The CDR3 nucleotides read TGTGCCAGCAGCTTGGGGGACACCTCGGGGGCCAACGTCCTGACTTTC.

DNA for the CDR3: TGCGCCAGCAGCTTGGGTAGCGGGAGGGCCACAGATACGCAGTATTTT. This sequence encodes CASSLGSGRATDTQYF. The V gene is TRBV5-1, the J gene TRBJ2-3, with 11 bases aligning to TRBD2. Per germline, CDR1 SGHRS and CDR2 YFSETQ. The CDR3 is 16 amino acids. V was clipped by 0 bases and J by 2 bases; unmatched bases: 2.

This sequence joins TRBV5-4 and TRBJ2-5, with 12 bases aligning to TRBD2. Germline V gene data show CDR1 as SGHNT and CDR2 as YYREEE (reference sequence). V lost 1 base, J lost 2 bases, and 3 bases stayed unmatched. This CDR3 contains 16 residues. The CDR3 coding sequence is TGTGCCAGCAGCTTGTCTAGCGGGAGGGTACAAGAGACCCAGTACTTC. It encodes CASSLSSGRVQETQYF.

The J gene is TRBJ1-2, the V gene TRBV29-1; tentatively, D is TRBD1 (6 bases). Per germline, CDR1 SQVTM and CDR2 ANQGSEA. The CDR3 is made up of 11 amino acids. V lost 4 bases, J lost 8 bases, and 11 bases lay in between. The CDR3 reads CSVGTEEGYTF. The DNA of the CDR3 is TGCAGCGTTGGGACAGAGGAAGGCTACACCTTC.

The chain employs TRBV19 and TRBJ2-1, with TRBD2 matching 9 bases. Germline assignment: CDR1 LNHDA and CDR2 SQIVND (reference sequence). After removal of 6 bases from V and 7 bases from J, the junction contained 10 bases not matched to a gene. This CDR3 has 15 amino acids. The CDR3: CASRTPGLASNEQFF. The CDR3 nucleotides are TGTGCCAGTAGGACACCGGGACTAGCTTCGAATGAGCAGTTCTTC.

V is TRBV7-2 and J is TRBJ2-5; the match to TRBD1 covers 10 bases. The closer fit of TRBJ2-7 to the DNA end suggests the J call may be wrong. This CDR3 is 15 amino acids long. The V gene's germline CDR1 is SGHTA and CDR2 FQGNSA. CDR3 sequence: CASSLRQGALDEQYF. The CDR3 DNA reads TGTGCCAGCAGTCTCCGACAGGGGGCGCTCGACGAGCAGTACTTC.

The J gene is TRBJ1-4, the V gene TRBV7-2; D is unresolved. Per the germline V gene, CDR1 is SGHTA and CDR2 is FQGNSA. The V end lost 1 base, the J end lost 8 bases, and 8 bases lay between the germline ends. The CDR3 spans 13 residues. CDR3 region: CASSLGRREKLFF. The DNA for the CDR3 is TGTGCCAGCAGCTTAGGACGGAGGGAAAAACTGTTTTTT.